What follows are 25 T cell receptor beta chains derived from one specimen sequenced in a study of PD-L1 blockade in urothelial cancer. As for time point: pretreatment peripheral blood. Only in-frame clones appear in the TCRdb table, and some are missing; sequencing was by immunoSEQ multiplex PCR. The table includes about 95,000 clones, around 87% detected once. Sequencing used PBMCs, obtained around atezolizumab (anti-PD-L1) treatment. These receptors came from a man aged 55-75 years with urothelial cancer.

The CDR3 loop is CASTPRGTSGREQFF. For the CDR3, the DNA is TGTGCCAGTACTCCGAGGGGGACTAGCGGGCGTGAGCAGTTCTTC. The V call is TRBV19, the J call TRBJ2-1, with 12 bases identical to TRBD2. CDR1 is LNHDA, CDR2 SQIVND, per germline (reference sequence). This CDR3 is 15 amino acids long. V trimming: 7 bases; J trimming: 9 bases; junction bases outside the gene matches: 10.

The CDR3 region is CASSVGLRVPSEETQYF. For the CDR3, the DNA is TGTGCCAGCAGCGTCGGGCTCAGGGTGCCCAGTGAAGAGACCCAGTACTTC. This chain uses TRBV9 with TRBJ2-5, with D maybe TRBD1 (5 bases). The CDR3 sequence is 17 residues long. V was clipped by 2 bases and J by 3 bases, with 20 bases between them. Germline V gene lookup returns CDR1 SGDLS and CDR2 YYNGEE.

In its sample, this clone was seen once. The chain combines TRBV6-5 with TRBJ2-7; no reliable D call. The CDR3 extends over 12 amino acids. Trimming left V 5 bases short and J 7 bases short, with 12 bases between. The germline gives CDR1 MNHEY, CDR2 SVGAGI. The CDR3 DNA sequence: TGTGCCAGCAGTAGCAGATCCGGGGAGCAGTACTTC. Its protein is CASSSRSGEQYF.

This clone showed up just a few times. The chain has TRBV29-1 and TRBJ2-3; D remains unclear. The CDR3 sequence is 14 residues long. The germline V gene encodes CDR1 SQVTM and CDR2 ANQGSEA. V lost 5 bases and J lost 1, with 13 bases in between. The DNA of the CDR3 is TGCAGCGTTAGCCCGTCAACTGGCACAGATACGCAGTATTTT. This codes for CSVSPSTGTDTQYF.

The CDR3 loop reads CASSFGSGNTIYF. DNA of the CDR3: TGTGCCAGCAGCTTCGGGTCTGGAAACACCATATATTTT. This chain uses TRBV11-3 with TRBJ1-3; D remains unclear. This CDR3 has 13 amino acids. Germline V CDR1 and CDR2: SGHNT, YENEEA. With 3 bases removed from V and 1 base from J, the gap between germline ends came to 4 bases.

The chain combines TRBV5-1 with TRBJ2-2, with 10 bases lining up with TRBD2. V lost 2 bases to trimming and J lost 4 bases; unmatched junction nucleotides: 8. The CDR3 covers 17 residues. Germline CDR1 and CDR2: SGHRS and YFSETQ. CDR3 residues: CASSFLTSGQGTGELFF. Here the CDR3 DNA reads TGCGCCAGCAGCTTCCTGACTAGCGGGCAAGGCACCGGGGAGCTGTTTTTT. Based on the CDR3 plus reference TRBV5-1 and TRBJ2-2, the full variable domain is KAGVTQTPRYLIKTRGQQVTLSCSPISGHRSVSWYQQTPGQGLQFLFEYFSETQRNKGNFPGRFSGRQFSNSRSEMNVSTLELGDSALYLCASSFLTSGQGTGELFFGEGSRLTVL.

The chain has TRBV10-3 and TRBJ2-3; TRBD2 aligns across 8 bases. V was pared by 4 bases and J by 0 bases, with 3 bases of the junction left unmatched. This CDR3 region has 15 residues. Looked up from germline, CDR1 is ENHRY and CDR2 is SYGVKD. The CDR3 protein is CAISGKRGSTDTQYF. CDR3 sequence (DNA): TGTGCCATCAGTGGTAAGCGGGGGAGCACAGATACGCAGTATTTT.

The chain recombines TRBV10-1 with TRBJ2-7; maybe TRBD2 (6 bases). Germline-derived CDR1 and CDR2 are WNHNN and SYGVQD (reference sequence). The V and J ends lost 10 bases and 4 bases respectively, with 20 bases between them. This CDR3 has 14 amino acids. The CDR3 DNA reads as TGCGCCATCGGGGGAGGAGGTGATGAATACGAGCAGTACTTC. Translation gives CAIGGGGDEYEQYF.

J is TRBJ2-7 and V is TRBV29-1; D may be TRBD2 (6 bases). The CDR3 covers 13 residues. Germline V gene sequence: CDR1 SQVTM, CDR2 ANQGSEA. V was trimmed by 7 bases and J by 3 bases, leaving 16 bases between them. The chain's CDR3 is CSARRPGGYEQYF. The CDR3 DNA reads as TGCAGCGCCCGCAGGCCCGGGGGCTACGAGCAGTACTTC.

The chain links TRBV10-3 to TRBJ2-7; 12 positions agree with TRBD1. CDR1 is ENHRY and CDR2 is SYGVKD in the germline V gene. V was clipped by 6 bases and J by 7 bases; unmatched bases: 7. The CDR3 runs to 14 residues. The CDR3 region is CAIRRGQGAGEQYF. The DNA for the CDR3 is TGTGCCATCAGAAGGGGACAGGGGGCAGGGGAGCAGTACTTC.

CDR3 residues: CASSSPRQGRETQYF. The CDR3 region has the DNA TGTGCCAGCAGCTCCCCGCGCCAGGGTAGGGAGACCCAGTACTTC. The rearrangement links TRBV13 to TRBJ2-5; D perhaps matches TRBD1 (5 bases). The CDR3 contains 15 residues. The V end was cut by 4 bases, the J end by 5 bases, with 17 bases between. Germline loops: CDR1 PRHDT, CDR2 FYEKMQ (reference sequence).

V gene TRBV28 combines with J gene TRBJ2-5, with TRBD2 matching over 9 bases. CDR1 MDHEN and CDR2 SYDVKM come from the germline V gene. The CDR3 contains 16 residues. Germline trimming cut 2 bases from V and 2 bases from J; bases unmatched to any gene: 6. The CDR3 coding sequence is TGTGCCAGCAGTTTACCTAGCGGGATCAGACAAGAGACCCAGTACTTC. Translation gives CASSLPSGIRQETQYF.

This clone was seen once. The V gene is TRBV5-5, the J gene TRBJ2-7; maybe TRBD2 (6 bases). CDR3 length: 15 residues. Germline CDR1 SGHKS, CDR2 YYEKEE (reference sequence). Trimming took 4 bases from V and 5 from J, leaving 19 bases between them. CDR3 sequence reads: CASSAPDRGNDEQYF. Here the CDR3 DNA reads TGTGCCAGCAGCGCACCCGACCGGGGGAACGACGAGCAGTACTTC.

The CDR3, as DNA: TGTGCCAGCAGACCGACCGGGACAGGGTACACAGATACGCAGTATTTT. This sequence encodes CASRPTGTGYTDTQYF. The chain employs TRBV7-9 and TRBJ2-3, with 9 bases identical to TRBD1. Trimming at V came to 6 bases and at J to 2 bases, leaving 9 bases not matched to a gene. This CDR3 comprises 16 residues. The germline CDR1 and CDR2 sequences are SEHNR and FQNEAQ (reference sequence).

V and J are TRBV19 and TRBJ2-1, with 7 bases that match TRBD2. The CDR3 sequence is 15 residues long. The germline V gene has CDR1 LNHDA and CDR2 SQIVND (reference sequence). Losses at the gene ends were 3 bases for V and 0 bases for J; bases not matched to a gene: 2. CDR3 in DNA: TGTGCCAGTAGTATGCCGGGGGGCTCCTACAATGAGCAGTTCTTC. This gives the protein CASSMPGGSYNEQFF.

The chain is built from TRBV11-3 and TRBJ1-1; 7 bases are shared with TRBD1. The CDR3 consists of 14 residues. The V gene end was trimmed by 5 bases and the J gene end by 0 bases; junction bases not matched to a gene: 3. Germline V gene sequence: CDR1 SGHNT, CDR2 YENEEA. CDR3 amino acids: CASSQTGMNTEAFF. CDR3 coding DNA: TGTGCCAGCAGCCAGACAGGGATGAACACTGAAGCTTTCTTT.

The chain uses TRBV2 and TRBJ1-2; 8 bases map to TRBD1. CDR3 length: 16 amino acids. Germline V gene lookup returns CDR1 SNHLY and CDR2 FYNNEI. After removal of 6 bases from V and 4 bases from J, the junction contained 13 bases not matched to a gene. The CDR3 DNA follows: TGTGCCAGCAGGGTATTTGGACAGGGAGGCACCTATGGCTACACCTTC. Translation: CASRVFGQGGTYGYTF.

The rearrangement links TRBV6-6 to TRBJ1-1; 9 nucleotides agree with TRBD1. V was clipped by 4 bases and J by 5 bases; unmatched bases: 5. The CDR3 spans 14 residues. CDR1 and CDR2 from the germline V gene are MNHNY and SVGAGI (reference sequence). The CDR3 protein is CASSLQGAKTEAFF. CDR3 in DNA: TGTGCCAGCAGTTTACAGGGGGCAAAAACTGAAGCTTTCTTT.

This chain uses TRBV2 with TRBJ2-5; 9 nucleotides match TRBD2. The CDR3 sequence is 14 residues long. V was pared by 8 bases and J by 5 bases, with 9 bases of the junction left unmatched. The germline CDR1 and CDR2 sequences are SNHLY and FYNNEI. The CDR3 region has the DNA TGTGCCAGCGGGGGGGTAGCGGGAGTTGAGACCCAGTACTTC. It translates to CASGGVAGVETQYF.

J is TRBJ1-5 and V is TRBV5-6, with D hard to call. The CDR3 spans 16 residues. Between the trimmed V and J ends, which lost 4 bases and 0 bases, there was a span of 14 bases. Per germline, CDR1 SGHDT and CDR2 YYEEEE. The CDR3 bases are TGTGCCAGCAGCCGAGGTACCGGATATAGCAATCAGCCCCAGCATTTT. It codes for CASSRGTGYSNQPQHF.

The J gene is TRBJ1-1, the V gene TRBV7-9; D is perhaps TRBD1 (5 bases). Germline CDR1 is SEHNR and CDR2 is FQNEAQ (reference sequence). V lost 4 bases to trimming and J lost 10 bases, with 25 bases between them. This CDR3 is built from 16 residues. The CDR3 loop reads CASSSPYGGGYVGAFF. CDR3 in DNA: TGTGCCAGCAGCTCCCCTTACGGGGGAGGATATGTAGGAGCTTTCTTT.

J is TRBJ2-1 and V is TRBV11-2; TRBD2 agrees at 9 bases. The germline CDR1 and CDR2 sequences are SGHAT and FQNNGV. V dropped 5 bases and J dropped 0; count of bases not matched to a gene: 2. There are 15 residues in the CDR3. This CDR3 reads CASSPSGVSYNEQFF. The CDR3 coding sequence is TGTGCCAGCAGCCCTAGCGGGGTCTCCTACAATGAGCAGTTCTTC.

A remark on this clone: Other nucleotide sequences in the sample specify the same CDR3. The V gene is TRBV9, the J gene TRBJ1-3; TRBD1 is a possible D gene (5 bases). The CDR3 has 15 amino acids. Germline V gene sequence: CDR1 SGDLS, CDR2 YYNGEE. V was trimmed by 0 bases and J by 0 bases, leaving 7 bases between them. CDR3 residues: CASSVGQSSGNTIYF. The CDR3 region has the DNA TGTGCCAGCAGCGTAGGACAGAGCTCTGGAAACACCATATATTTT.

This chain uses TRBV25-1 with TRBJ2-2; unclear D gene. V lost 3 bases and J lost 3, with 8 bases in between. Per the germline V gene, CDR1 is MGHDK and CDR2 is SYGVNS. CDR3 length: 14 amino acids. CDR3 amino acids: CASSDGQYTGELFF. DNA of the CDR3: TGTGCCAGCAGTGATGGCCAGTACACCGGGGAGCTGTTTTTT.

CDR3 region: CASSPGQFNYGYTF. In nucleotides, the CDR3 is TGTGCCAGCAGTCCCGGACAATTTAACTATGGCTACACCTTC. The chain combines TRBV28 with TRBJ1-2, with a weak D call TRBD1 (5 bases). In germline, CDR1 is MDHEN, CDR2 SYDVKM. Trimming took off 5 bases at V and 1 base at J, with 11 bases between the two ends. The CDR3 sequence is 14 residues long.